This T cell receptor (beta chain) was retrieved from a study of blood T cell repertoires in COVID-19. The overall study: The United States, Italy and Spain provided the acute and convalescent COVID-19 samples. T cells, B-cell-depleted T cells, or PBMCs provided the cDNA or gDNA that served as material.

Original methodology: Amplification of reference gene primers provided the estimated nucleated cell counts. Clones were read by immunoSEQ multiplex PCR, and TCRdb kept only the in-frame ones, dropping some. Clonal size and the V and J genes are those of that table, whereas D and trimming came from the DNA. The data hold approximately 150,000 clones, with 86% observed a single time. The CDR3 totals 14 residues. J gave up 6 bases and V 4 bases, and 9 bases lay outside the gene matches. Germline V gene sequence: CDR1 GTSNPN, CDR2 SVGIG (reference sequence). Material for sequencing was peripheral blood. The sequence derives from a woman between 55 and 75 years old with acute or convalescent COVID-19. The chain joins TRBV30 to TRBJ2-3, with 8 bases lining up with TRBD2. CDR3 amino acids: CAWKLPGGADTQYF. The CDR3 nucleotides are TGTGCCTGGAAGCTACCGGGGGGGGCGGATACGCAGTATTTT.